This TCR beta chain was documented in a study of cytomegalovirus exposure and HLA in healthy donors. With 0 bases removed from V and 4 bases from J, the gap between germline ends came to 12 bases. Germline values: CDR1 MNHEY, CDR2 SVGAGI. The CDR3 has 16 amino acids. A remark on this clone: Its antigen remains unknown.

Study conclusions and caveats: It was in a later analysis that TCR association rates were seen to vary by HLA locus, highest for DRB1 and lowest for HLA-C.

Primers for the PCR totalled 60 Vbeta and 13 Jbeta. Sequencing was performed with immunoSEQ multiplex PCR; in TCRdb, only in-frame clones are kept and a portion is missing. The table shows 150,000 to 200,000 clones, with 76% occurring only once. Likely unrecorded immune exposures existed in these nominally healthy donors. The sequenced sample consisted of PBMCs. The TCR comes from a man aged 18 to 30 in good health and CMV-seronegative. The chain recombines TRBV6-5 with TRBJ2-2; TRBD1 is a possible D gene (5 bases). CDR3 sequence (DNA): TGTGCCAGCAGTTACTCGATAGGGGTCGGCACCGGGGAGCTGTTTTTT. Amino acid sequence: CASSYSIGVGTGELFF.